The 6 T cell receptor beta chains in this list originate from one sample, sequenced in a study of early T cells in non-severe SARS-CoV-2 infection. TCRdb re-called the 5' RACE reads through MiXCR, storing one row per CDR3 protein. This sample has almost 85,000 distinct CDR3 sequences; about an eighth occur once, and the top ten carry approximately 2.4%. Sequencing was carried out using whole blood. These receptors came from an adult who was a healthcare worker with PCR-confirmed SARS-CoV-2 infection or an uninfected control (not recorded which).

The chain is built from TRBV25-1 and TRBJ1-5; D unclear. Germline V gene lookup returns CDR1 MGHDK and CDR2 SYGVNS. V lost 6 bases to trimming and J lost 2 bases, with 8 bases between them. The CDR3 loop spans 13 amino acids. The DNA for the CDR3 is TGTGCCAGCAGGGGGTTTGGCAATCAGCCCCAGCATTTT. Translation: CASRGFGNQPQHF.

V gene TRBV7-9 combines with J gene TRBJ1-1, with D tentatively TRBD1 (5 bases). CDR1 and CDR2 (germline): SEHNR, FQNEAQ (reference sequence). This CDR3 is built from 15 residues. V lost 7 bases, J lost 1 base, and 16 bases lay in between. DNA of the CDR3: TGTGCCAGCACACAGGAGATTGCTGCGAACACTGAAGCTTTCTTT. The encoded protein is CASTQEIAANTEAFF.

Points on this clonotype: One end of the junction fails to match germline, which may point to a read error. The V call is TRBV2, the J call TRBJ1-6, with TRBD1 matching 8 bases. The CDR3 runs to 15 residues. CDR1 and CDR2 from the germline V gene are SNHLY and FYNNEI. The CDR3 reads CASSARQGRDSPFHF. The CDR3 DNA is TGTGCCAGCAGTGCAAGACAGGGGAGGGATTCACCCTTCCACTTT.

This clonotype has more than one count but fewer than ten. The rearrangement uses TRBV7-9 and TRBJ1-2; 8 bases align to TRBD1. CDR1 is SEHNR and CDR2 is FQNEAQ in the germline V gene (reference sequence). J was trimmed by 4 bases and V by 0 bases; bases with no gene match: 1. This CDR3 is built from 14 residues. The CDR3 DNA sequence: TGTGCCAGCAGCTTAGCCCAGGGGGCCTATGGCTACACCTTC. Translation gives CASSLAQGAYGYTF. Variable domain in full (rest from reference TRBV7-9 and TRBJ1-2): DTGVSQNPRHKITKRGQNVTFRCDPISEHNRLYWYRQTLGQGPEFLTYFQNEAQLEKSRLLSDRFSAERPKGSFSTLEIQRTEQGDSAMYLCASSLAQGAYGYTFGSGTRLTVV.

The V call is TRBV9, the J call TRBJ1-2; the D is unclear. Germline CDR1 and CDR2: SGDLS and YYNGEE. CDR3 length: 14 residues. Between the trimmed V and J ends, which lost 4 bases and 6 bases, there was a span of 16 bases. CDR3 in DNA: TGTGCCAGCAGCACCCTTGCGGGAGTGGATGGCTACACCTTC. Protein sequence: CASSTLAGVDGYTF.

This clonotype was detected ten times or more. This sequence joins TRBV12-3 or TRBV12-4 and TRBJ2-1; possible D gene TRBD2, 6 bases. The V end lost 6 bases, the J end lost 7 bases, and 19 bases lay between the germline ends. The CDR3 runs 15 residues. The CDR3 DNA reads TGTGCCAGCAGGAGGCAGGGACTTAAAAGGAATGAGCAGTTCTTC. This sequence encodes CASRRQGLKRNEQFF.